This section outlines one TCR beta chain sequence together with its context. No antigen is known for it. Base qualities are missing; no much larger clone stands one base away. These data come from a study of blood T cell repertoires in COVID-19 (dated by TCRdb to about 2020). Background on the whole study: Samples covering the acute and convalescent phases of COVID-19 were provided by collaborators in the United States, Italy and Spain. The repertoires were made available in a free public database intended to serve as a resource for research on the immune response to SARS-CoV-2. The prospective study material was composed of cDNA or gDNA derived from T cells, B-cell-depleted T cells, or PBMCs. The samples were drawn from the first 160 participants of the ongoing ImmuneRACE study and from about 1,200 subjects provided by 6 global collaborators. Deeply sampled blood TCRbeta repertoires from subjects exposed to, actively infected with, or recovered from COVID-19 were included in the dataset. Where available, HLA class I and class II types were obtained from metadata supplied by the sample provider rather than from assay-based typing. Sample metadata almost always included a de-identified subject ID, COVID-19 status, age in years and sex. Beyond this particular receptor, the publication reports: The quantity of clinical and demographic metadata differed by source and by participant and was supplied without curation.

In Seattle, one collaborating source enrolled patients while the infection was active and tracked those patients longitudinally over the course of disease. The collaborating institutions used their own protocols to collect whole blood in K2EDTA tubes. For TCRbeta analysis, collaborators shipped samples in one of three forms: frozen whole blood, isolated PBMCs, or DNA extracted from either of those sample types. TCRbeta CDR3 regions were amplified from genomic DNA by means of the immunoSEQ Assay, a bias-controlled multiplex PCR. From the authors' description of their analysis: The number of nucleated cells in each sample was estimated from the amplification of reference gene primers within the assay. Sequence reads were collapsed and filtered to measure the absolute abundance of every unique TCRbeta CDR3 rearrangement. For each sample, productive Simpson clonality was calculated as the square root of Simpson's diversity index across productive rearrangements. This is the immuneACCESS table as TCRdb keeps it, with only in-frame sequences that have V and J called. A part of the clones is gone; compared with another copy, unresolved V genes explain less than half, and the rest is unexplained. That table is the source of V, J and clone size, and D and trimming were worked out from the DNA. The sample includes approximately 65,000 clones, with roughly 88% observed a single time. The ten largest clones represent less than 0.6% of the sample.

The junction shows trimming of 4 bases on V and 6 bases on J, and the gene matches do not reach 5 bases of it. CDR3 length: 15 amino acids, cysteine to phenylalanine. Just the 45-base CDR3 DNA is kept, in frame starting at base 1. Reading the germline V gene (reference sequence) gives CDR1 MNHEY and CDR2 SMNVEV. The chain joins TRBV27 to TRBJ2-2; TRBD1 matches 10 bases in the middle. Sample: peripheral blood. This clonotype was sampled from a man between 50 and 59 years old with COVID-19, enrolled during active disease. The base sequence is TGTGCCAGCAGTTGGAGAGGGACAGGGGCCGGGGAGCTGTTTTTT. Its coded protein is CASSWRGTGAGELFF.